A single sample is the source of the 27 T cell receptor beta chains below, sequenced in a study of Graves' ophthalmopathy and Graves' hyperthyroidism (dated by TCRdb to 2016 to 2018). The sequencer listed for this sample is Illumina HiSeq 2000. TCR beta CDR3 regions were amplified from RNA transcripts for repertoire sequencing. The first round of RT-PCR was done with HTBI primers and the Qiagen OneStep RT-PCR kit, and was followed by a second round of multiplex PCR, then size selection and purification. TCRdb handled the public reads itself, with Q25 trimming in fastp and clone calling in MiXCR, and kept productive beta chains. Rows matching on CDR3 protein sequence are summarized as one entry with the most common DNA and genes. The sample contains around 600,000 distinct CDR3 sequences, about 38% of them found a single time. Jointly, the top ten make up roughly 3.5% of the sample. Sequencing was carried out using peripheral blood. Receptors originate from an adult man with Graves' ophthalmopathy.

The CDR3 sequence is CASSVESRGAGSPLHF. DNA for the CDR3: TGTGCCAGCAGCGTAGAGTCGCGGGGGGCAGGGTCACCCCTCCACTTT. This chain links TRBV9 with TRBJ1-6; perhaps TRBD1 as D (6 bases). V shed 0 bases and J shed 10 bases, with 17 bases lying between them. Germline V gene sequence: CDR1 SGDLS, CDR2 YYNGEE. CDR3 length: 16 amino acids.

This clonotype was counted many times. This chain links TRBV20-1 with TRBJ2-7; TRBD2 might be the D (6 bases). This CDR3 comprises 13 residues. CDR1 is DFQATT and CDR2 is SNEGSKA in the germline V gene (reference sequence). The V and J ends lost 6 bases and 1 base respectively, with 13 bases between them. This chain's CDR3 is CSARPGLSYEQYF. CDR3 bases: TGCAGTGCGAGACCGGGACTGTCCTACGAGCAGTACTTC.

CDR3 in amino acids: CASSPVDRGAVLDTEAFF. For the CDR3, the DNA is TGTGCCAGCAGCCCCGTGGACAGGGGCGCAGTGTTGGACACTGAAGCTTTCTTT. This chain connects TRBV7-3 to TRBJ1-1; 9 positions match TRBD1. The CDR3 length is 18 residues. Looked up from germline, CDR1 is SGHTA and CDR2 is FQGTGA. The V segment lost 5 bases and the J segment 3 bases; nucleotides outside the gene matches: 16. The whole variable domain, remainder taken from reference TRBV7-3 and TRBJ1-1, is GAGVSQTPSNKVTEKGKYVELRCDPISGHTALYWYRQSLGQGPEFLIYFQGTGAADDSGLPNDRFFAVRPEGSVSTLKIQRTERGDSAVYLCASSPVDRGAVLDTEAFFGQGTRLTVV.

This chain connects TRBV19 to TRBJ1-4, with 8 bases identical to TRBD1. Germline V gene data show CDR1 as LNHDA and CDR2 as SQIVND (reference sequence). V trimming: 11 bases; J trimming: 5 bases; junction bases outside the gene matches: 10. The CDR3 has 14 residues. This CDR3 is CAWGPDRENEKLFF. The CDR3 DNA is TGTGCCTGGGGGCCGGACAGGGAAAATGAAAAACTGTTTTTT.

The rearrangement links TRBV12-3 or TRBV12-4 to TRBJ2-7; D ambiguous. The ends were cut back, 4 bases at V and 7 bases at J, with 17 bases in the middle. The CDR3 is 14 amino acids. CDR3 DNA: TGTGCCAGCAGTTCTATGACAAGTAAAGGGGAGCAGTACGTC. Its protein product is CASSSMTSKGEQYV.

The CDR3 nucleotides are TGCAGTGCTACGCAGGGGGGACTAGCGGGAGGTTTGTACGAGCAGTACTTC. The encoded protein is CSATQGGLAGGLYEQYF. The J gene is TRBJ2-7, the V gene TRBV20-1; 15 nucleotides agree with TRBD2. From germline, CDR1 is DFQATT and CDR2 SNEGSKA (reference sequence). CDR3 length equals 17 residues. Trimming removed 4 bases from V and 4 bases from J; junction bases left unmatched: 11.

This clonotype came up many times. The chain has TRBV7-2 and TRBJ1-6, with D possibly being TRBD1 (5 bases). This CDR3 contains 14 residues. V gave up 2 bases and J gave up 7 bases, with 9 bases separating them. The V gene's germline CDR1 is SGHTA and CDR2 FQGNSA. CDR3 in amino acids: CASSLLKGNSPLHF. In DNA form, the CDR3 reads TGTGCCAGCAGCTTATTGAAGGGGAATTCACCCCTCCACTTT.

On this clonotype itself: A much more abundant neighbour one base away suggests this may be a read error. The gene calls are TRBV25-1 and TRBJ2-5; D uncertain. Germline-derived CDR1 and CDR2 are MGHDK and SYGVNS. There are 12 residues in the CDR3. For the CDR3, the DNA is TGTGCCAGCTGTGAACGCGCAGAGACCCAGTACTTC. It encodes CASCERAETQYF.

V is TRBV10-3 and J is TRBJ2-7, with 7 bases fitting TRBD1. V lost 10 bases and J lost 6; bases outside the gene matches: 6. Germline assignment: CDR1 ENHRY and CDR2 SYGVKD. This CDR3 has 11 residues. CDR3 sequence (DNA): TGTGCCAGCCAGACAGGGTTCGAGCAGTACTTC. Translating gives CASQTGFEQYF.

The sample holds a few counts of this clonotype. The V gene is TRBV20-1, the J gene TRBJ1-4; D gene ambiguous. The CDR3 totals 13 residues. Trimming pared 3 bases from V and 4 bases from J, leaving 9 bases between. The germline V gene encodes CDR1 DFQATT and CDR2 SNEGSKA (reference sequence). The CDR3, as DNA: TGCAGTGCTAGTAACAGCTATAATGAAAAACTGTTTTTT. As protein: CSASNSYNEKLFF.

This clonotype has at least ten counts. The chain carries TRBV7-8 and TRBJ2-7; no clear D gene. Trimming shortened V by 6 bases and J by 6 bases, and 12 bases separated the two germline ends. This CDR3 comprises 12 residues. Germline lookup yields CDR1 SGHVS and CDR2 FQNEAQ. CDR3 bases: TGTGCCAGCAGTCCACTGATAGGCGAGCAGTACTTC. Protein sequence: CASSPLIGEQYF.

This clonotype has a handful of counts. V is TRBV5-1 and J is TRBJ2-7; 8 nucleotides align to TRBD1. V trimming: 4 bases; J trimming: 6 bases; junction bases outside the gene matches: 9. Germline V gene lookup returns CDR1 SGHRS and CDR2 YFSETQ. The CDR3 extends over 14 amino acids. The CDR3 DNA sequence: TGCGCCAGCAGCCAAGAGGTCAGGGGGCTCGAGCAGTACTTC. Translated: CASSQEVRGLEQYF. The full variable domain, rest sourced from reference TRBV5-1 and TRBJ2-7, is KAGVTQTPRYLIKTRGQQVTLSCSPISGHRSVSWYQQTPGQGLQFLFEYFSETQRNKGNFPGRFSGRQFSNSRSEMNVSTLELGDSALYLCASSQEVRGLEQYFGPGTRLTVT.

In the case of this clonotype: This clone may be a read error of a much larger clone one base away. The V and J genes are TRBV7-2 and TRBJ2-2; D is perhaps TRBD2 (6 bases). Germline values: CDR1 SGHTA, CDR2 FQGNSA. Trimming stripped 9 bases from V and 3 bases from J, with 14 bases between. This CDR3 has 14 residues. CDR3 sequence reads: CARGTPGDTGELFF. The CDR3, as DNA: TGTGCCAGGGGGACTCCTGGTGACACCGGGGAGCTGTTTTTT.

This clonotype has just a few counts. The chain couples TRBV7-2 to TRBJ2-2; TRBD1 matches 9 bases. Trimming removed 6 bases from V and 3 bases from J; junction bases left unmatched: 5. The CDR3 loop spans 15 amino acids. Germline CDR1 reads SGHTA; CDR2 reads FQGNSA. CDR3 sequence: CASSRRDRDTGELFF. CDR3 DNA: TGTGCCAGCAGTCGGCGGGACAGGGACACCGGGGAGCTGTTTTTT.

This clonotype was seen once. The CDR3 does not end in the conserved phenylalanine or tryptophan, so this is likely a read error. It is unclear where the CDR3 begins or ends on the DNA, so no DNA is shown, and the CDR3 is as TCRdb lists it. This rearrangement joins TRBV6-6 to TRBJ2-7; TRBD1, the table's D call, lacks a check against the DNA. The length of the CDR3 is 12 amino acids, counting both ends. Germline V gene data show CDR1 as MNHNY and CDR2 as SVGAGI (reference sequence). CDR3 amino acids: CASSYSRDRGAS.

This clonotype appeared many times. This rearrangement joins TRBV24-1 to TRBJ1-1, with TRBD1 identical over 10 bases. After removal of 9 bases from V and 3 bases from J, the junction contained 3 bases not matched to a gene. CDR3 length: 13 amino acids. The germline gives CDR1 KGHDR, CDR2 SFDVKD. The CDR3 DNA reads TGTGCCACCCTAGGGACAGGGGACACTGAAGCTTTCTTT. Residues: CATLGTGDTEAFF.

In the case of this clonotype: A much more abundant neighbour one base away suggests this may be a read error. The CDR3 DNA is TGTGCCAGCAGTCCAACAGGGGGCGAGGCTGGAGCTTTCTTT. This codes for CASSPTGGEAGAFF. This chain joins TRBV12-3 or TRBV12-4 and TRBJ1-1; 9 bases agree with TRBD1. Trimming at V came to 5 bases and at J to 10 bases, leaving 11 bases not matched to a gene. This CDR3 contains 14 residues.

The chain joins TRBV19 to TRBJ2-3; D not resolved. Trimming pared 4 bases from V and 4 bases from J, leaving 9 bases between. The CDR3 runs 13 residues. Germline CDR1 reads LNHDA; CDR2 reads SQIVND (reference sequence). CDR3 in DNA: TGTGCCAGTAGTACAAGTGGAGCAGATACGCAGTATTTT. This codes for CASSTSGADTQYF.

This clonotype was recorded only once. The rearrangement links TRBV29-1 to TRBJ1-1; TRBD1 is a possible D gene (5 bases). Germline values: CDR1 SQVTM, CDR2 ANQGSEA. The CDR3 consists of 13 residues. The CDR3 DNA sequence: TGCAGTGGAAGCGCCGGGGCGAACACTGAAGCTTTCTTT. It codes for CSGSAGANTEAFF.

In DNA, the CDR3 is TGTGCCATCAGTGACAAGGCGGGGGGCCAAGAGACCCAGCATTTT. Translated: CAISDKAGGQETQHF. The V gene is TRBV10-3, the J gene TRBJ1-5; possible D gene TRBD1, 6 bases. The V gene's germline CDR1 is ENHRY and CDR2 SYGVKD. V was clipped by 3 bases and J by 11 bases, with 20 bases between them. The CDR3 is 15 amino acids.

V gene TRBV19 combines with J gene TRBJ1-2, with TRBD1 matching 7 bases. From germline, CDR1 is LNHDA and CDR2 SQIVND (reference sequence). After removal of 6 bases from V and 7 bases from J, the junction contained 11 bases not matched to a gene. The CDR3 is made up of 14 amino acids. In DNA form, the CDR3 reads TGTGCCAGTAGATTGACAGGGTTGAACGGTGGCTACACCTTC. Amino acid sequence: CASRLTGLNGGYTF.

This clonotype came up many times. The J gene is TRBJ2-7, the V gene TRBV7-2, with TRBD2 identical over 7 bases. CDR1 SGHTA and CDR2 FQGNSA come from the germline V gene. The CDR3 totals 15 residues. With V trimmed by 3 bases and J by 0 bases, 5 bases remained unmatched. The DNA for the CDR3 is TGTGCCAGCAGCTTGCGGGCGGGGGACTCCTACGAGCAGTACTTC. Amino acid sequence: CASSLRAGDSYEQYF.

The CDR3 DNA sequence: TGTGCCAGCAGGAACTGGGACGAAGCTTTCTTT. Protein: CASRNWDEAFF. The genes are TRBV6-5 and TRBJ1-1; possible D gene TRBD1, 5 bases. Germline CDR1 MNHEY, CDR2 SVGAGI. V was pared by 6 bases and J by 8 bases, with 10 bases between. The CDR3 sequence is 11 residues long.

This clonotype came up many times. The chain couples TRBV7-8 to TRBJ2-7; 8 positions match TRBD2. V dropped 5 bases and J dropped 3; count of bases not matched to a gene: 9. Germline V CDR1 and CDR2: SGHVS, FQNEAQ. CDR3 length equals 15 residues. CDR3 in amino acids: CASSISGTSFYEQYF. Here the CDR3 DNA reads TGTGCCAGCAGCATATCCGGGACTAGTTTCTACGAGCAGTACTTC.

The rearrangement links TRBV29-1 to TRBJ2-6; TRBD1 or TRBD2 may be the D gene (5 bases each). Trimming took off 3 bases at V and 4 bases at J, with 16 bases between the two ends. Germline lookup yields CDR1 SQVTM and CDR2 ANQGSEA. This CDR3 is built from 16 residues. The chain's CDR3 is CSVDAGNTGGANVLTF. The CDR3 DNA sequence: TGCAGCGTTGACGCAGGGAATACGGGAGGGGCCAACGTCCTGACTTTC.

This clonotype was seen at least ten times. The chain has TRBV12-5 and TRBJ2-5; 14 bases agree with TRBD2. The CDR3 has 17 residues. Per the germline V gene, CDR1 is LGHNT and CDR2 is FRNRAP. V dropped 4 bases and J dropped 0; count of bases not matched to a gene: 4. The CDR3 sequence: CASGSTTSGRDQETQYF. DNA for the CDR3: TGTGCTAGTGGTTCGACGACTAGCGGGAGGGACCAAGAGACCCAGTACTTC.

As concerns this clonotype: This could be a read error, since a much larger clone is one nucleotide away. The V and J genes are TRBV9 and TRBJ1-5; D gene unclear. This CDR3 spans 14 amino acids. The germline gives CDR1 SGDLS, CDR2 YYNGEE. The CDR3 DNA reads as TGTGCCAGCAGCGTAGGTGGGCACAATCAGCCCCGGCATTTT. Its protein product is CASSVGGHNQPRHF.